The source of this TCR beta chain is a study of cytomegalovirus exposure and HLA in healthy donors. This clone appeared a single time. The antigen remains unidentified. Vbeta (60) and Jbeta (13) primers were used in the PCR. Clones were read by immunoSEQ multiplex PCR, and TCRdb kept only the in-frame ones, dropping some. The repertoire holds more than 150,000 clones, with more than 60% as singletons. Findings and caveats of the study: In a later analysis, the majority of CMV-associated beta chains seemingly showed HLA restriction. The authors later found TCR association rates varying by HLA locus, with DRB1 most and HLA-C fewest. Previously analyzed data showed that most TCR beta V segments were productive at a frequency of about 87% or about 30%.

The receptor's source is a woman in her thirties or forties in good health and CMV-seropositive. Sequencing used PBMCs.

CDR3 protein: CASSIDLTAGATYGYTF. The CDR3 DNA reads as TGTGCCAGTAGTATAGATTTAACGGCAGGGGCTACTTATGGCTACACCTTC. The chain recombines TRBV19 with TRBJ1-2, with D tentatively TRBD1 (6 bases). The CDR3 is made up of 17 amino acids. Between the trimmed V and J ends, which lost 0 bases and 5 bases, there was a span of 19 bases. The V gene's germline CDR1 is LNHDA and CDR2 SQIVND (reference sequence).